This section outlines one TCR beta chain sequence together with its context. As handled by the study authors: Estimation of nucleated cell counts relied on the amplification of reference gene primers. Assay used: immunoSEQ multiplex PCR; TCRdb lists only in-frame clones, some missing. That table is the source of V, J and clone size, and D and trimming were worked out from the DNA. Of over 200,000 clones in the sample, roughly 87% were seen once. The source of the sample is a study of blood T cell repertoires in COVID-19. The wider study: Sites across the United States, Italy and Spain contributed samples from acute and convalescent COVID-19. Sources were T cells, B-cell-depleted T cells, or PBMCs; the material itself was cDNA or gDNA.

CDR3 length equals 14 residues. Germline V gene lookup returns CDR1 SGHRS and CDR2 YFSETQ. The J segment lost 8 bases and the V segment lost 5 bases, leaving 9 bases of the junction unmatched. What was sequenced was peripheral blood. The sequence derives from a man aged 40-49 years with active or convalescent COVID-19. This chain joins TRBV5-1 and TRBJ1-4; TRBD1 agrees at 7 bases. DNA of the CDR3: TGCGCCAGCAGGGTGACAGGGATTGAGGAAAAACTGTTTTTT. Amino acids: CASRVTGIEEKLFF.